The TCR beta chain described here comes from a study of T cells generated in artificial thymic organoids. This clonotype was seen more than once but under ten times. Reverse primers in the TRAC or TRBC constant regions drove separate semi-nested PCRs for TCRalpha and TCRbeta. In TCRdb, the 5' RACE reads were re-called with MiXCR into one record per CDR3 protein. The table records approximately 5,500 distinct CDR3 sequences, approximately 30% of them present only once. V lost 3 bases to trimming and J lost 8 bases; unmatched junction nucleotides: 6. The CDR3 sequence is 14 residues long. Germline values: CDR1 LGHNA, CDR2 YNFKEQ.

The sequenced material came from naive CD8+ T cells from blood. Described subset: CD3+TCRalphabeta+CD8SP T cells; for blood, CD45RO-CCR7+ naive CD8+ T cells. The receptor comes from a human donor who gave cord blood stem cells for thymic organoid culture, a cardiac surgery patient who gave postnatal thymus, or a blood donor (not recorded which). This chain joins TRBV4-2 and TRBJ2-1, with TRBD2 matching 8 bases. In DNA form, the CDR3 reads TGTGCCAGCAGCCACGGAGGACTAGCTGATGAGCAGTTCTTC. Protein product: CASSHGGLADEQFF.